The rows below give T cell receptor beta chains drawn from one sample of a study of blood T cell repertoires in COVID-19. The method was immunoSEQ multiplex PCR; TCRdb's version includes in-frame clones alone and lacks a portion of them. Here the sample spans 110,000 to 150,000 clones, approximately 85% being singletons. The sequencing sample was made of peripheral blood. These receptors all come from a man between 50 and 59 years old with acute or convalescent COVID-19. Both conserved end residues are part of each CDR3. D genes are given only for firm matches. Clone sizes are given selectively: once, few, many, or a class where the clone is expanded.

CDR3 DNA: TGTGCCAACAGAGGACAGGGGGGGAGTGGTGAAAAACTGTTTTTT
CDR3 protein: CANRGQGGSGEKLFF
V gene: TRBV2
D gene: TRBD1
clone size: .
J gene: TRBJ1-4

CDR3 DNA: TGTGCCAGCTTCGGTTCAGGAAGGACCCAGTACTTC
CDR3 protein: CASFGSGRTQYF
V gene: TRBV6-5
D gene: .
clone size: .
J gene: TRBJ2-5

CDR3 DNA: TGTGCCACCAGCAGGGAGCGGGGGGCCTACGAGCAGTACTTC
CDR3 protein: CATSRERGAYEQYF
V gene: TRBV15
D gene: TRBD2
clone size: .
J gene: TRBJ2-7

CDR3 DNA: TGTGCCAGCAGTCCGCACCCTCAGGGGTTTGAAGATACGCAGTATTTT
CDR3 protein: CASSPHPQGFEDTQYF
V gene: TRBV28
D gene: .
clone size: .
J gene: TRBJ2-3

CDR3 DNA: TGTGCCAGCAGCTCAGAGGGCCCTGGGTCAACTAATGAAAAACTGTTTTTT
CDR3 protein: CASSSEGPGSTNEKLFF
V gene: TRBV9
D gene: .
clone size: .
J gene: TRBJ1-4

CDR3 DNA: TGTGCCAGCAGTCGGTACTCTTCCTACGAGCAGTACTTC
CDR3 protein: CASSRYSSYEQYF
V gene: TRBV7-2
D gene: .
clone size: .
J gene: TRBJ2-7

CDR3 DNA: TGTGCCAGCTCACCAAGGACAGGGGGCAACGAGCAGTACTTC
CDR3 protein: CASSPRTGGNEQYF
V gene: TRBV18
D gene: TRBD1
clone size: .
J gene: TRBJ2-7

CDR3 DNA: TGTGCCACTCATGGGGAGCACTCTGAAGCTTTCTTT
CDR3 protein: CATHGEHSEAFF
V gene: TRBV6-5
D gene: .
clone size: .
J gene: TRBJ1-1

CDR3 DNA: TGTGCCAGCAGCTTAGGCTTGGGACAGGACTATGGCTACACCTTC
CDR3 protein: CASSLGLGQDYGYTF
V gene: TRBV7-9
D gene: TRBD1
clone size: .
J gene: TRBJ1-2

CDR3 DNA: TGTGCCAGCAGCTCGTGGGACAGACTAGGGACAGATACGCAGTATTTT
CDR3 protein: CASSSWDRLGTDTQYF
V gene: TRBV7-9
D gene: .
clone size: few
J gene: TRBJ2-3

CDR3 DNA: TGCGCCAGCAGCCCCGGGGGGGGCGGCACGTCTGGAAACACCATATATTTT
CDR3 protein: CASSPGGGGTSGNTIYF
V gene: TRBV5-1
D gene: .
clone size: few
J gene: TRBJ1-3

CDR3 DNA: TGTGCCAGCAGAGACCAGGGCCCACCCTATGGCTACACCTTC
CDR3 protein: CASRDQGPPYGYTF
V gene: TRBV6-5
D gene: .
clone size: .
J gene: TRBJ1-2

CDR3 DNA: TGTGCCAGCAGTTTAACGACAACTGGAAACACCATATATTTT
CDR3 protein: CASSLTTTGNTIYF
V gene: TRBV27
D gene: .
clone size: .
J gene: TRBJ1-3

CDR3 DNA: TGTGCCACGAGCTCCTACAATGAGCAGTTCTTC
CDR3 protein: CATSSYNEQFF
V gene: TRBV15
D gene: .
clone size: .
J gene: TRBJ2-1

CDR3 DNA: TGTGCCAGTAGTAGACAGGGCAATCAGCCCCAGCATTTT
CDR3 protein: CASSRQGNQPQHF
V gene: TRBV19
D gene: .
clone size: few
J gene: TRBJ1-5

CDR3 DNA: TGTGCCAGCAGTTTGGAGGAGGGTGGGACAGGGGGCGCAAGGAGAAGTCAGCCCCAGCATTTT
CDR3 protein: CASSLEEGGTGGARRSQPQHF
V gene: TRBV28
D gene: TRBD1
clone size: .
J gene: TRBJ1-5

CDR3 DNA: TGTGCCAGCAGTTACTCGATCCAGGGGGCTGGAAACACCATATATTTT
CDR3 protein: CASSYSIQGAGNTIYF
V gene: TRBV6-6
D gene: TRBD1
clone size: .
J gene: TRBJ1-3

CDR3 DNA: TGCGCCAGCAGCTTCTCGGACGAGCAGTACTTC
CDR3 protein: CASSFSDEQYF
V gene: TRBV5-1
D gene: .
clone size: .
J gene: TRBJ2-7

CDR3 DNA: TGTGCCAGCAGGCCTTTGTCTAGCGTCCCCTACAATGAGCAGTTCTTC
CDR3 protein: CASRPLSSVPYNEQFF
V gene: TRBV2
D gene: .
clone size: .
J gene: TRBJ2-1

CDR3 DNA: TGCGCCAGCAGAATAAACAGGGGTACCAATCAGCCCCAGCATTTT
CDR3 protein: CASRINRGTNQPQHF
V gene: TRBV10-1
D gene: TRBD1
clone size: .
J gene: TRBJ1-5

CDR3 DNA: TGTGCCAGCCGATGGGGGGGCTACGAGCAGTACTTC
CDR3 protein: CASRWGGYEQYF
V gene: TRBV11-2
D gene: TRBD2
clone size: .
J gene: TRBJ2-7

CDR3 DNA: TGTGCCAGCAGCTTAAGTCTCCAAACTAGACAGGGGCCTTATGGCTACACCTTC
CDR3 protein: CASSLSLQTRQGPYGYTF
V gene: TRBV7-9
D gene: TRBD1
clone size: few
J gene: TRBJ1-2

CDR3 DNA: TGCGCCAGCAGCCGGACCGTCGGGACAGGGGCCCAAGAGACCCAGTACTTC
CDR3 protein: CASSRTVGTGAQETQYF
V gene: TRBV5-1
D gene: TRBD1
clone size: .
J gene: TRBJ2-5

CDR3 DNA: TGTGCCAGCAGCCAGACCTCCGGGACAGGGATCTCTGAAGCTTTCTTT
CDR3 protein: CASSQTSGTGISEAFF
V gene: TRBV3-1/TRBV3-2
D gene: TRBD1
clone size: .
J gene: TRBJ1-1

CDR3 DNA: TGCGCCAGCAGTCGAGCACACAGGGGTGCAGGAAACACCATATATTTT
CDR3 protein: CASSRAHRGAGNTIYF
V gene: TRBV4-1
D gene: TRBD1
clone size: few
J gene: TRBJ1-3

CDR3 DNA: TGCGCCAGCTCGCGGGGTGTCACAGATACGCAGTATTTT
CDR3 protein: CASSRGVTDTQYF
V gene: TRBV5-1
D gene: .
clone size: .
J gene: TRBJ2-3

CDR3 DNA: TGTGCCAGCACCCTAGGGGCGAAAAATCAGCCCCAGCATTTT
CDR3 protein: CASTLGAKNQPQHF
V gene: TRBV6-6
D gene: .
clone size: .
J gene: TRBJ1-5

CDR3 DNA: TGTGCCAGCAGGGTCTACAGGGCAACTAATGAAAAACTGTTTTTT
CDR3 protein: CASRVYRATNEKLFF
V gene: TRBV2
D gene: .
clone size: .
J gene: TRBJ1-4

CDR3 DNA: TGTGCCAGCAGTGCTCCCGACGGAGGCCGTTCCTACGAGCAGTACTTC
CDR3 protein: CASSAPDGGRSYEQYF
V gene: TRBV25-1
D gene: .
clone size: .
J gene: TRBJ2-7

CDR3 DNA: TGTGCCAGCAGTCCCGGGGATACCTACGAGCAGTACTTC
CDR3 protein: CASSPGDTYEQYF
V gene: TRBV6-5
D gene: .
clone size: .
J gene: TRBJ2-7

CDR3 DNA: TGCGCCAGCAGCTTGGACCAGGGGACCTATGGCTACACCTTC
CDR3 protein: CASSLDQGTYGYTF
V gene: TRBV5-1
D gene: .
clone size: .
J gene: TRBJ1-2

CDR3 DNA: TGTGCCAGCAGCTTAAGGGGGAGCAATCAGCCCCAGCATTTT
CDR3 protein: CASSLRGSNQPQHF
V gene: TRBV5-4
D gene: .
clone size: .
J gene: TRBJ1-5

CDR3 DNA: TGTGCCAGCAGCTTTACCGGGACAGATAATTCACCCCTCCACTTT
CDR3 protein: CASSFTGTDNSPLHF
V gene: TRBV6-5
D gene: TRBD1
clone size: .
J gene: TRBJ1-6

CDR3 DNA: TGTGCCAGTAGTGAGCGGACTAGCGGGAGTCCAGATACGCAGTATTTT
CDR3 protein: CASSERTSGSPDTQYF
V gene: TRBV19
D gene: TRBD2
clone size: .
J gene: TRBJ2-3

CDR3 DNA: TGTGCCAGCAGCTTAAGGTGGAGCCAAGAGACCCAGTACTTC
CDR3 protein: CASSLRWSQETQYF
V gene: TRBV7-6
D gene: .
clone size: .
J gene: TRBJ2-5

CDR3 DNA: TGTGCCAGCAGTGACTCCCCCCCGGGAGCTCCCCTCTTGTGGGGCTACACCTTC
CDR3 protein: CASSDSPPGAPLLWGYTF
V gene: TRBV6-4
D gene: .
clone size: .
J gene: TRBJ1-2

CDR3 DNA: TGTGCCAGCAGTTTATTCGGGGGGCGGGGGACTGAAGCTTTCTTT
CDR3 protein: CASSLFGGRGTEAFF
V gene: TRBV28
D gene: .
clone size: .
J gene: TRBJ1-1

CDR3 DNA: TGCAGCGTGAGGGTGACAGGGGGCGTTTTCGTGAACACTGAAGCTTTCTTT
CDR3 protein: CSVRVTGGVFVNTEAFF
V gene: TRBV29-1
D gene: TRBD1
clone size: .
J gene: TRBJ1-1

CDR3 DNA: TGTGCCAGCAGCAAATTAGCGGGACGCACGCCGCCAACTAATGAAAAACTGTTTTTT
CDR3 protein: CASSKLAGRTPPTNEKLFF
V gene: TRBV21-1
D gene: .
clone size: .
J gene: TRBJ1-4

CDR3 DNA: TGTGCCAGCAGCCAAGATACCCTCGGGGATGGGAACTATGGCTACACCTTC
CDR3 protein: CASSQDTLGDGNYGYTF
V gene: TRBV3-1/TRBV3-2
D gene: .
clone size: .
J gene: TRBJ1-2

CDR3 DNA: TGTGCCAGCAACCCAGGGGTCTCCTACGAGCAGTACTTC
CDR3 protein: CASNPGVSYEQYF
V gene: TRBV5-8
D gene: .
clone size: .
J gene: TRBJ2-7

CDR3 DNA: TGCGCCAGCAGCGCTCAGACAGGGGGTGGCTACACCTTC
CDR3 protein: CASSAQTGGGYTF
V gene: TRBV4-1
D gene: TRBD1
clone size: .
J gene: TRBJ1-2

CDR3 DNA: TGTGCCAGCAGCCAAGTGAGAACTAGCGGGAGGACGGAGCAGTTCTTC
CDR3 protein: CASSQVRTSGRTEQFF
V gene: TRBV3-1/TRBV3-2
D gene: TRBD2
clone size: .
J gene: TRBJ2-1

CDR3 DNA: TGTGCCAGCAGCTCAACAGTCGCCTCACCCCTCCACTTT
CDR3 protein: CASSSTVASPLHF
V gene: TRBV7-9
D gene: .
clone size: .
J gene: TRBJ1-6

CDR3 DNA: TGTGCCAGCAGTTTAGACAGTGCATACTCTGGAAACACCATATATTTT
CDR3 protein: CASSLDSAYSGNTIYF
V gene: TRBV28
D gene: .
clone size: .
J gene: TRBJ1-3

CDR3 DNA: TGTGCCACCAGCAGAGCCGGGACTAGCGGGGGGGATACGCAGTATTTT
CDR3 protein: CATSRAGTSGGDTQYF
V gene: TRBV15
D gene: TRBD2
clone size: .
J gene: TRBJ2-3

CDR3 DNA: TGCGCCAGCAGCTTGGGACAGGGGCGAAATCAGCCCCAGCATTTT
CDR3 protein: CASSLGQGRNQPQHF
V gene: TRBV5-1
D gene: TRBD1
clone size: few
J gene: TRBJ1-5

CDR3 DNA: TGTGCCAGCAGTGGGGACAGCTCGGGCGGCTACACCTTC
CDR3 protein: CASSGDSSGGYTF
V gene: TRBV2
D gene: TRBD1
clone size: .
J gene: TRBJ1-2

CDR3 DNA: TGTGCCTGGAGTAAGGGACTAGCGGGTACTGAGCAGTACTTC
CDR3 protein: CAWSKGLAGTEQYF
V gene: TRBV30
D gene: TRBD2
clone size: .
J gene: TRBJ2-7

CDR3 DNA: TGTGCCAGTAGTAGAACTAGCGATCTAACCGGGGAGCTGTTTTTT
CDR3 protein: CASSRTSDLTGELFF
V gene: TRBV19
D gene: TRBD2
clone size: .
J gene: TRBJ2-2